The 4 T cell receptor beta chains listed next were all sequenced from one sample in a study of T cell changes during pregnancy in multiple sclerosis. TCRdb's copy holds only in-frame clones and misses some; the assay was immunoSEQ multiplex PCR. The sample shows tens of thousands of clones, under 95% of them seen only once. The sequenced sample was CD4+ T cells from peripheral blood mononuclear cells, obtained in the third trimester of pregnancy. These receptors originate from a female donor with multiple sclerosis, enrolled in a pregnancy study.

This chain links TRBV7-9 with TRBJ1-3; TRBD1 agrees at 9 bases. Germline assignment: CDR1 SEHNR and CDR2 FQNEAQ (reference sequence). The junction had 3 bases not matched to a gene; V was cut back by 5 bases and J by 7 bases. The CDR3 contains 13 residues. The CDR3 is CASSVDRGNTIYF. The DNA of the CDR3 is TGTGCCAGCAGCGTCGACAGGGGGAACACCATATATTTT.

The rearrangement joins TRBV9 to TRBJ2-7; the match to TRBD1 covers 9 bases. The V and J ends lost 0 bases and 6 bases, in that order; junction bases with no gene match: 4. CDR1 is SGDLS, CDR2 YYNGEE, per germline. The length of the CDR3 is 14 residues. The CDR3 sequence is CASSVADRGSEQYF. CDR3 nucleotide sequence: TGTGCCAGCAGCGTAGCGGACAGGGGAAGCGAGCAGTACTTC. The full variable domain, in which reference TRBV9 and TRBJ2-7 provide the parts outside the CDR3, is DSGVTQTPKHLITATGQRVTLRCSPRSGDLSVYWYQQSLDQGLQFLIQYYNGEERAKGNILERFSAQQFPDLHSELNLSSLELGDSALYFCASSVADRGSEQYFGPGTRLTVT.

V is TRBV28 and J is TRBJ2-1; D possibly corresponds to TRBD2 (5 bases). V gave up 7 bases and J gave up 8 bases, with 18 bases separating them. Germline V CDR1 and CDR2: MDHEN, SYDVKM. The CDR3 is 14 amino acids. The CDR3 is CASKLAGHGDEQFF. The CDR3 DNA sequence: TGTGCCAGCAAACTCGCAGGCCACGGGGATGAGCAGTTCTTC.

The CDR3 sequence is CASSLGRVYEQYF. The CDR3 DNA is TGTGCCAGCAGCTTAGGTCGGGTTTACGAGCAGTACTTC. This chain links TRBV7-2 with TRBJ2-7; D call uncertain. V lost 1 base and J 4 bases, leaving 8 bases between the germline ends. This CDR3 is built from 13 residues. Germline loops: CDR1 SGHTA, CDR2 FQGNSA.